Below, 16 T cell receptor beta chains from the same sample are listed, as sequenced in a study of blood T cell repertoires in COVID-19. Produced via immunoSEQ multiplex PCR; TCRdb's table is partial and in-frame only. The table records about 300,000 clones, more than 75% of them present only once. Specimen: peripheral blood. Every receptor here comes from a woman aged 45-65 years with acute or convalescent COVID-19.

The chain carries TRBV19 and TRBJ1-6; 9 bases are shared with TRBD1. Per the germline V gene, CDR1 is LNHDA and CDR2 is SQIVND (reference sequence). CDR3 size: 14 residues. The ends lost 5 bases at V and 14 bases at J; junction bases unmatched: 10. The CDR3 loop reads CASSLGTGFPSLHF. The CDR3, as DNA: TGTGCCAGTAGTCTTGGGACAGGGTTCCCCTCCCTCCACTTT.

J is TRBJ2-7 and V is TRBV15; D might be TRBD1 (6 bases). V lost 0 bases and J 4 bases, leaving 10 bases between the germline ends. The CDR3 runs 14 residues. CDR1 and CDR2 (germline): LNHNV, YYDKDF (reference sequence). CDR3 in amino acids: CATSRDEGDYEQYF. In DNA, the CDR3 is TGTGCCACCAGCAGAGATGAGGGGGATTACGAGCAGTACTTC.

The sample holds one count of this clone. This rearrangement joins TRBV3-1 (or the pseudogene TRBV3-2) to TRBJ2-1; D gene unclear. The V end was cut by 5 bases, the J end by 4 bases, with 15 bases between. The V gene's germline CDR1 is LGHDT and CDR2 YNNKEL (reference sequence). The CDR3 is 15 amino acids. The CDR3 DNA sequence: TGTGCCAGCAGCGCTCAGACTGACGCTTACAATGAGCAGTTCTTC. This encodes CASSAQTDAYNEQFF.

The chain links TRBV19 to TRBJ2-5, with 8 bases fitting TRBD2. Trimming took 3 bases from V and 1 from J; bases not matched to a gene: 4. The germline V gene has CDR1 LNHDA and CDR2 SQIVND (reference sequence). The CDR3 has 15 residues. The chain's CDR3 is CASSMYGRAQETQYF. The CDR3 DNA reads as TGTGCCAGTAGTATGTACGGGAGGGCCCAAGAGACCCAGTACTTC.

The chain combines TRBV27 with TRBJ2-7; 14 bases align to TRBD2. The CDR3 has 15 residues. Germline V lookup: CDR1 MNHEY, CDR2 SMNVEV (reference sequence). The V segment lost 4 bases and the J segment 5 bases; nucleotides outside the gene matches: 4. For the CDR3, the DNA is TGTGCCAGCAGTTCCGGACTAGCGGGAGGTAACGAGCAGTACTTC. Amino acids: CASSSGLAGGNEQYF.

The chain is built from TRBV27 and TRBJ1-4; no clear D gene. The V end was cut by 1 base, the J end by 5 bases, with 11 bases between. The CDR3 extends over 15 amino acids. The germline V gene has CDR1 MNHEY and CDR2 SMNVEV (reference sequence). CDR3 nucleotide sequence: TGTGCCAGCAGTTTATTCTCTGCGGGGAATGAAAAACTGTTTTTT. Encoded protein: CASSLFSAGNEKLFF.

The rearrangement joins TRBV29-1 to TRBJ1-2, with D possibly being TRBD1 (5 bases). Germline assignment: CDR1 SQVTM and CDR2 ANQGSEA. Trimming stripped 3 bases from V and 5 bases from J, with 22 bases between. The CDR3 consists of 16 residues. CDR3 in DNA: TGCAGCGTTGATTTGGGGTTCCGGGGGAACGGGTATGGCTACACCTTC. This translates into CSVDLGFRGNGYGYTF.

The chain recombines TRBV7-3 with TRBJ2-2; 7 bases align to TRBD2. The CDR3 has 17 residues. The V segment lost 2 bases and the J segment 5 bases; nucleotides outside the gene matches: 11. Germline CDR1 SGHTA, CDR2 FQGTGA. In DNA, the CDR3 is TGTGCCAGCAGCTTAGTGGCGGTCCACGGGGGGACCGGGGAGCTGTTTTTT. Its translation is CASSLVAVHGGTGELFF.

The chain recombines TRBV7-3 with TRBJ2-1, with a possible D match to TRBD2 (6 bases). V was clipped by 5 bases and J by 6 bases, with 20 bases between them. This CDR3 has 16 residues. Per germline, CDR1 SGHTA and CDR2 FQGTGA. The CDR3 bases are TGTGCCAGCAGCACCCCTCGGGGGAGCGGAGGCAATGAGCAGTTCTTC. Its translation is CASSTPRGSGGNEQFF. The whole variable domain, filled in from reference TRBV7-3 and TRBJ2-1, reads GAGVSQTPSNKVTEKGKYVELRCDPISGHTALYWYRQSLGQGPEFLIYFQGTGAADDSGLPNDRFFAVRPEGSVSTLKIQRTERGDSAVYLCASSTPRGSGGNEQFFGPGTRLTVL.

The CDR3 coding sequence is TGCAGTGCTAGTGATTCGGGACAGGGAGTCTATAATTCACCCCTCCACTTT. Its protein product is CSASDSGQGVYNSPLHF. The chain carries TRBV20-1 and TRBJ1-6; 9 bases line up with TRBD1. The V gene end was trimmed by 3 bases and the J gene end by 3 bases; junction bases not matched to a gene: 9. The CDR3 loop spans 17 amino acids. Germline loops: CDR1 DFQATT, CDR2 SNEGSKA (reference sequence).

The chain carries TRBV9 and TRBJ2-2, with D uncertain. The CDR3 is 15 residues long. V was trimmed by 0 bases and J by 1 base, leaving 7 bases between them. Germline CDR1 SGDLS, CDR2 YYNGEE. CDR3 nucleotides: TGTGCCAGCAGCGTAGCCCTCAGGAACACCGGGGAGCTGTTTTTT. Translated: CASSVALRNTGELFF. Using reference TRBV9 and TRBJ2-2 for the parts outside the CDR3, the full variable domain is DSGVTQTPKHLITATGQRVTLRCSPRSGDLSVYWYQQSLDQGLQFLIQYYNGEERAKGNILERFSAQQFPDLHSELNLSSLELGDSALYFCASSVALRNTGELFFGEGSRLTVL.

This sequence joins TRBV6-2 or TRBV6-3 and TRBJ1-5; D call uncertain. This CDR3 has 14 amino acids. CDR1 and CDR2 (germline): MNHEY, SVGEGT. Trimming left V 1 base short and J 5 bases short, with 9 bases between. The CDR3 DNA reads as TGTGCCAGCAGTTACTTGGGCCCGGATCAGCCCCAGCATTTT. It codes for CASSYLGPDQPQHF.

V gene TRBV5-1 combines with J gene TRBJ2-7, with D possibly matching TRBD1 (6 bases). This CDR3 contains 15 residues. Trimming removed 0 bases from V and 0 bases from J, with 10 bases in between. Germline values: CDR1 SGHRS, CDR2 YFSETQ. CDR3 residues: CASSLGQVSSYEQYF. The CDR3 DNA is TGCGCCAGCAGCTTGGGACAGGTTAGCTCCTACGAGCAGTACTTC.

In nucleotides, the CDR3 is TGTGCCAGCAGCCAAGAATGGAAGAGGACAGGGAACTATGGCTACACCTTC. Protein sequence: CASSQEWKRTGNYGYTF. The chain has TRBV3-1 (or the pseudogene TRBV3-2) and TRBJ1-2; 8 bases agree with TRBD1. From germline, CDR1 is LGHDT and CDR2 YNNKEL (reference sequence). V lost 0 bases to trimming and J lost 2 bases; unmatched junction nucleotides: 8. This CDR3 is 17 amino acids long.

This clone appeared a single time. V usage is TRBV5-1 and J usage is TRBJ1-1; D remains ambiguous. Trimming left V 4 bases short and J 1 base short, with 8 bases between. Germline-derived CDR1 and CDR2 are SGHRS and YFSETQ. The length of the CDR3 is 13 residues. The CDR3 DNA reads TGCGCCAGCAGCCGAACAAGGAACACTGAAGCTTTCTTT. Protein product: CASSRTRNTEAFF.

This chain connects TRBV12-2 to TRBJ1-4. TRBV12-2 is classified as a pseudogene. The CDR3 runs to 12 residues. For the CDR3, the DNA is TGTGCAAGTCGCTTAGATTCGGGTAAACTGTTTTTT. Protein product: CASRLDSGKLFF.